What follows describes a single TCR beta chain. The donor cohort consisted entirely of Caucasian adults residing in Nashville, Tennessee. Libraries were prepared by immunoSEQ multiplex PCR; TCRdb keeps only in-frame clonotypes and omits some of them. Among more than 2 million clones listed, approximately 96% were seen once. The CDR3 runs to 14 residues. The germline V gene has CDR1 MNHEY and CDR2 SVGAGI. The germline V and J ends were trimmed by 2 bases and 1 base, with 8 bases remaining between them. The data belong to a study of shared clonotypes between healthy human individuals. The overall study: CD8 memory received one plate per donor, CD8 naive two, CD4 memory three and CD4 naive three.

Specimen: naive CD4+ T cells sorted from blood. Subset denoted: CD45RA+ positively selected. The source of this sequence is a man aged 18 to 29 in good health. The chain joins TRBV6-5 to TRBJ1-2; no definite D call. Here the CDR3 reads CASSYLAGNYGYTF. CDR3 in DNA: TGTGCCAGCAGTTACCTAGCGGGTAACTATGGCTACACCTTC.